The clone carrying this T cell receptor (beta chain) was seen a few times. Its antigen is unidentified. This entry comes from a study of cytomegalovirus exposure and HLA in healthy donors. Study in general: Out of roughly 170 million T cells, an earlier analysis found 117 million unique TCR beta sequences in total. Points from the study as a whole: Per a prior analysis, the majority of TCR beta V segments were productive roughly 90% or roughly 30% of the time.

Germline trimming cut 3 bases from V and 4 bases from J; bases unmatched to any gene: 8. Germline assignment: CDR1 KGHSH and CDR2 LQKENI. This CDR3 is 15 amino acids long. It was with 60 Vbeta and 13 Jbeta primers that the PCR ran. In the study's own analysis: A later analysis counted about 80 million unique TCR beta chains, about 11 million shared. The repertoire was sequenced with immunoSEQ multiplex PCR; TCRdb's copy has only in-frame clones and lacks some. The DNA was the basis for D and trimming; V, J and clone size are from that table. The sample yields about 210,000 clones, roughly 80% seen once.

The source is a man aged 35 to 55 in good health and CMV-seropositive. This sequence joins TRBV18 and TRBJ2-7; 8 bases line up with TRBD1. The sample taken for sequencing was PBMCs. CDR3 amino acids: CASSPGQGTLYEQYF. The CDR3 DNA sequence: TGTGCCAGCTCACCCGGACAGGGTACCCTGTACGAGCAGTACTTC.